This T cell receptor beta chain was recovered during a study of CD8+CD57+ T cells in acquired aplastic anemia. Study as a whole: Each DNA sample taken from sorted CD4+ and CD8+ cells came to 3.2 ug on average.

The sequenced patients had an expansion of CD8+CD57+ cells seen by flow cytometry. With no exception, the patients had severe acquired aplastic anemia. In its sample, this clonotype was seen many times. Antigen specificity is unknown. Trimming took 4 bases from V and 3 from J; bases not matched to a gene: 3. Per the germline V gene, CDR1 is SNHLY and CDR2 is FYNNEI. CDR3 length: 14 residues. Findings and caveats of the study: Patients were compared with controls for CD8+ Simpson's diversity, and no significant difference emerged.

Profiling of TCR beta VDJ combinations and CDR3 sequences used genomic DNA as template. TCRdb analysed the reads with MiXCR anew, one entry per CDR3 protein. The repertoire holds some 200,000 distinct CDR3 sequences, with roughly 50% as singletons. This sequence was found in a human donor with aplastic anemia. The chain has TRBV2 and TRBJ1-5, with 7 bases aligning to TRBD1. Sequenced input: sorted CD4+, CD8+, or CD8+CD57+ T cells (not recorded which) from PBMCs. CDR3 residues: CASSAGTVNQPQHF. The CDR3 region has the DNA TGTGCCAGCAGTGCCGGGACAGTCAATCAGCCCCAGCATTTT.